A single sample gave rise to the 5 T cell receptor beta chains below, sequenced in a study of pediatric ulcerative colitis. During colonoscopy, one to two rectal pinch biopsies were collected. Clones were sequenced by immunoSEQ multiplex PCR, and TCRdb holds only the in-frame ones, with some missing. The top ten hold approximately 4.8% of the sample, which has approximately 13,000 clones, approximately 71% seen once. The sample was gut tissue. The receptors originated from a boy younger than 18 who was a control in a study of pediatric ulcerative colitis.

The chain recombines TRBV10-3 with TRBJ1-2, with D maybe TRBD1 (5 bases). The CDR3 runs to 17 residues. CDR1 is ENHRY and CDR2 is SYGVKD in the germline V gene. With 4 bases removed from V and 4 bases from J, the gap between germline ends came to 22 bases. For the CDR3, the DNA is TGTGCCATCAGTGGGGGGGAAGCCACGGGACGCCTCTATGGCTACACCTTC. It translates to CAISGGEATGRLYGYTF.

This rearrangement joins TRBV7-6 to TRBJ2-4; maybe TRBD2 (6 bases). The CDR3 runs to 15 residues. Germline lookup yields CDR1 SGHVS and CDR2 FNYEAQ. Trimming took 1 base from V and 6 from J, leaving 13 bases between them. CDR3: CASSLVGGVGNIQYF. The DNA for the CDR3 is TGTGCCAGCAGCTTAGTTGGAGGGGTCGGAAACATTCAGTACTTC.

The rearrangement uses TRBV11-2 and TRBJ2-1; the D call may be TRBD1 or TRBD2 (5 bases each). This CDR3 has 15 amino acids. Germline V gene data show CDR1 as SGHAT and CDR2 as FQNNGV. Trimming cost V 1 base and J 10 bases, with 17 bases left between them. CDR3 amino acids: CASSLASGTVGEQFF. The CDR3 DNA reads TGTGCCAGCAGCTTAGCATCCGGGACGGTCGGAGAGCAGTTCTTC.

The chain employs TRBV6-1 and TRBJ2-7; maybe TRBD1 (5 bases). Trimming left V 3 bases short and J 3 bases short, with 15 bases between. The CDR3 has 15 residues. CDR1 MNHNS and CDR2 SASEGT come from the germline V gene. In DNA, the CDR3 is TGTGCCAGCAGTGACCGGGCAGGGATGAACTACGAGCAGTACTTC. It is translated as CASSDRAGMNYEQYF.

The rearrangement uses TRBV5-1 and TRBJ2-1; unclear D gene. The germline CDR1 and CDR2 sequences are SGHRS and YFSETQ. Trimming pared 2 bases from V and 0 bases from J, leaving 9 bases between. The CDR3 is 15 residues long. CDR3 loop: CASSLGSSSYNEQFF. In DNA, the CDR3 is TGCGCCAGCAGCTTAGGATCCAGCTCCTACAATGAGCAGTTCTTC.